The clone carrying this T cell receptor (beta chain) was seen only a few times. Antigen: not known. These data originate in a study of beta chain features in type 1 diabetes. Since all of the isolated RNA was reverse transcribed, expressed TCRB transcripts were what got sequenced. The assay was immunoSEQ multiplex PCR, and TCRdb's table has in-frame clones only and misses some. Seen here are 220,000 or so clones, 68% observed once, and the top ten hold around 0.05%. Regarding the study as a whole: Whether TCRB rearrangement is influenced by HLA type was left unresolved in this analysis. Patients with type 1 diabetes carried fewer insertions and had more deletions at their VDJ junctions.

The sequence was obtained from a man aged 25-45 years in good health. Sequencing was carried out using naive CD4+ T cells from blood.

CDR3 coding DNA: TGTGCCAGCAGCCGGAGACTAGCGGGGAGCACAGATACGCAGTATTTT. It yields the protein CASSRRLAGSTDTQYF. V usage is TRBV7-9 and J usage is TRBJ2-3; 11 bases line up with TRBD2. In germline, CDR1 is SEHNR, CDR2 FQNEAQ (reference sequence). Trimming cost V 5 bases and J 0 bases; bases outside gene matches: 4. The CDR3 covers 16 residues.